The rows below give T cell receptor beta chains drawn from one sample of a study of OX40 agonist ivuxolimab in advanced cancers. Sequencing was performed with immunoSEQ multiplex PCR; in TCRdb, only in-frame clones are kept and a portion is missing. Counted here are about 69,000 clones, roughly nine tenths occurring once; the ten biggest clones make up 6.5%. Sequences were derived from CD4+ or CD8+ T cells sorted from blood, sampled in a trial of the OX40 agonist ivuxolimab. All receptors come from an adult with an advanced solid tumor such as melanoma, head and neck, liver or kidney cancer. CDR3s include the opening cysteine and the closing phenylalanine or tryptophan. D genes are given only for firm matches. Only some rows state a clone size, as once, few, many or a class for expanded clones.

D gene	clone size	V gene	J gene	CDR3 protein	CDR3 DNA
TRBD1	-	TRBV25-1	TRBJ1-2	CASSEGTGVHGYTF	TGTGCCAGCAGTGAAGGGACAGGGGTTCATGGCTACACCTTC
-	-	TRBV5-3	TRBJ2-2	CARSSLEGLITGELFF	TGTGCCAGAAGCTCACTTGAGGGACTCATCACCGGGGAGCTGTTTTTT
-	-	TRBV19	TRBJ2-7	CASSALSGSEQYF	TGTGCCAGTAGCGCGCTCTCAGGGTCCGAGCAGTACTTC
-	-	TRBV5-6	TRBJ2-1	CASSFGNEQFF	TGTGCCAGCAGCTTCGGTAATGAGCAGTTCTTC
TRBD1	-	TRBV4-3	TRBJ1-2	CASSQGQGYGYTF	TGCGCCAGCAGCCAGGGACAGGGTTATGGCTACACCTTC
-	once	TRBV28	TRBJ1-1	CASSLIQGNTEAFF	TGTGCCAGCAGTCTCATACAGGGGAACACTGAAGCTTTCTTT
-	-	TRBV6-5	TRBJ2-2	CASSYGPGELFF	TGTGCCAGCAGTTACGGGCCCGGGGAGCTGTTTTTT
TRBD1	-	TRBV4-3	TRBJ2-1	CASSPTLSGGSYNEQFF	TGCGCCAGCAGCCCCACCCTGTCAGGGGGTTCCTACAATGAGCAGTTCTTC
-	-	TRBV4-3	TRBJ1-1	CASSQDRAGDTEAFF	TGCGCCAGCAGCCAAGATCGGGCAGGCGACACTGAAGCTTTCTTT
-	once	TRBV30	TRBJ2-7	CAWSLTGYEQYF	TGTGCCTGGAGTCTCACAGGGTACGAGCAGTACTTC
TRBD1	-	TRBV5-1	TRBJ1-2	CASSYTTGDGYTF	TGCGCCAGCAGCTACACGACAGGGGACGGCTACACCTTC
-	-	TRBV19	TRBJ2-1	CASSHSPGVYNEQFF	TGTGCCAGTAGCCATTCCCCGGGGGTGTACAATGAGCAGTTCTTC
-	-	TRBV4-3	TRBJ1-1	CASSQDSGTEAFF	TGCGCCAGCAGCCAAGATAGTGGAACTGAAGCTTTCTTT
-	-	TRBV15	TRBJ1-1	CATAPRNWAEAFF	TGTGCCACCGCCCCTAGGAACTGGGCTGAAGCTTTCTTT
-	-	TRBV9	TRBJ2-7	CASSEAPTYEQYF	TGTGCCAGCAGCGAGGCCCCCACCTACGAGCAGTACTTC
-	-	TRBV7-2	TRBJ2-7	CASSPGALTYEQYF	TGTGCCAGCAGCCCAGGGGCCTTGACCTACGAGCAGTACTTC
TRBD2	-	TRBV11-3	TRBJ2-1	CASSLGGLAEYNEQFF	TGTGCCAGCAGCTTAGGGGGACTAGCGGAGTACAATGAGCAGTTCTTC
-	-	TRBV7-9	TRBJ1-1	CASSSQGSTEAFF	TGTGCCAGCAGCTCTCAGGGTTCCACTGAAGCTTTCTTT
-	-	TRBV21-1	TRBJ1-2	CASSKGAELHYGYTF	TGTGCCAGCAGCAAAGGGGCCGAACTTCACTATGGCTACACCTTC
-	-	TRBV30	TRBJ2-1	CAWRKPNYNEQFF	TGTGCCTGGAGGAAGCCGAACTACAATGAGCAGTTCTTC
-	-	TRBV5-8	TRBJ2-7	CASSALDSGGQYF	TGTGCCAGCAGCGCTTTGGACTCCGGTGGGCAGTACTTC
TRBD2	-	TRBV29-1	TRBJ2-5	CSVEGLAEIQETQYF	TGCAGCGTTGAAGGACTAGCGGAGATCCAAGAGACCCAGTACTTC
-	-	TRBV7-6	TRBJ2-3	CASSALQGETQYF	TGTGCCAGCAGCGCGCTACAGGGTGAAACGCAGTATTTT
TRBD2	-	TRBV7-9	TRBJ2-6	CASSFWGGSSGANVLTF	TGTGCCAGCAGCTTTTGGGGGGGAAGCTCTGGGGCCAACGTCCTGACTTTC
-	-	TRBV9	TRBJ2-7	CASSVDVRDEQYF	TGTGCCAGCAGCGTAGATGTGAGGGACGAGCAGTACTTC
TRBD1	-	TRBV5-5	TRBJ2-7	CASSFTGGSYEQYF	TGTGCCAGCAGCTTTACAGGGGGGTCCTACGAGCAGTACTTC
-	-	TRBV5-8	TRBJ2-7	CASTLAESYEQYF	TGTGCCAGCACTCTAGCCGAGTCGTACGAGCAGTACTTC
TRBD1	-	TRBV15	TRBJ1-5	CATQVDRGNQPQHF	TGTGCCACACAAGTTGACAGGGGCAATCAGCCCCAGCATTTT
-	-	TRBV6-1	TRBJ2-1	CASSAPGGGVGNEQFF	TGTGCCAGCAGTGCCCCTGGCGGGGGCGTTGGGAATGAGCAGTTCTTC
-	-	TRBV9	TRBJ1-3	CASSSLGGTGNTIYF	TGTGCCAGCAGCTCCCTCGGCGGGACTGGAAACACCATATATTTT
TRBD1	-	TRBV4-2	TRBJ1-1	CASSQWYRDRVTEAFF	TGTGCCAGCAGCCAATGGTACCGGGACAGGGTTACTGAAGCTTTCTTT
-	-	TRBV5-6	TRBJ2-1	CASSSGGAEQFF	TGTGCCAGCAGCTCAGGAGGGGCTGAGCAGTTCTTC
-	-	TRBV19	TRBJ1-1	CASSLQNTEAFF	TGTGCCAGTAGTCTCCAGAACACTGAAGCTTTCTTT
-	-	TRBV9	TRBJ2-7	CASSVEGVGEQYF	TGTGCCAGCAGCGTAGAGGGAGTAGGCGAGCAGTACTTC
-	-	TRBV7-2	TRBJ1-2	CASSLAEAGPVNYGYTF	TGTGCCAGCAGCTTAGCGGAGGCAGGGCCGGTAAACTATGGCTACACCTTC
-	-	TRBV19	TRBJ2-1	CASSTPDQRNEQFF	TGTGCCAGTAGTACACCGGACCAAAGAAATGAGCAGTTCTTC
TRBD1	-	TRBV6-5	TRBJ1-1	CASSASGGAYTEAFF	TGTGCCAGCAGTGCTTCAGGGGGCGCGTACACTGAAGCTTTCTTT
-	medium-sized	TRBV7-9	TRBJ1-1	CASSTTLMNTEAFF	TGTGCCAGCAGCACCACACTGATGAACACTGAAGCTTTCTTT
-	-	TRBV7-2	TRBJ2-3	CASHLGAQGTDTQYF	TGTGCCAGTCACCTAGGGGCTCAGGGGACAGATACGCAGTATTTT
-	-	TRBV13	TRBJ1-1	CASSSEGGMNTEAFF	TGTGCCAGCAGCTCAGAAGGGGGAATGAACACTGAAGCTTTCTTT
-	-	TRBV19	TRBJ2-6	CASSIATRSGANVLTF	TGTGCCAGTAGTATAGCCACAAGGTCTGGGGCCAACGTCCTGACTTTC
-	-	TRBV29-1	TRBJ2-3	CSVEGFSSGTDTQYF	TGCAGCGTTGAGGGGTTTTCATCAGGCACAGATACGCAGTATTTT
-	-	TRBV28	TRBJ2-7	CASSVAWAEQYF	TGTGCCAGCAGTGTTGCCTGGGCCGAGCAGTACTTC
-	-	TRBV6-5	TRBJ2-7	CASSLLGAVYEQYF	TGTGCCAGCAGCCTACTTGGGGCGGTTTACGAGCAGTACTTC
TRBD1	-	TRBV9	TRBJ1-2	CASSVEAGGSTSYGYTF	TGTGCCAGCAGCGTAGAAGCAGGGGGTAGCACAAGTTATGGCTACACCTTC
-	-	TRBV7-9	TRBJ1-2	CASIPGWGTGYTF	TGTGCCAGCATTCCGGGGTGGGGTACTGGCTACACCTTC
-	-	TRBV4-3	TRBJ2-1	CASSPYKGASDEQFF	TGCGCCAGCAGCCCCTATAAGGGGGCTAGCGATGAGCAGTTCTTC
-	-	TRBV6-1	TRBJ1-5	CASSEGIGNQPQHF	TGTGCCAGCAGTGAAGGAATTGGGAATCAGCCCCAGCATTTT
-	few	TRBV9	TRBJ1-2	CASSVEHSLLNYGYTF	TGTGCCAGCAGCGTAGAACACAGCTTGCTTAACTATGGCTACACCTTC
-	once	TRBV7-9	TRBJ1-5	CASSSAGARRDNQPQHF	TGTGCCAGCAGCTCGGCAGGGGCCCGAAGGGACAATCAGCCCCAGCATTTT
-	-	TRBV21-1	TRBJ2-2	CASSKVEVATGELFF	TGTGCCAGCAGCAAAGTTGAGGTCGCCACCGGGGAGCTGTTTTTT
TRBD1	once	TRBV7-6	TRBJ2-7	CASSLASGQDLYEQYF	TGTGCCAGCAGCTTAGCCTCGGGACAGGACCTATACGAGCAGTACTTC
-	-	TRBV10-3	TRBJ2-2	CAISESAASGELFF	TGTGCCATCAGTGAGTCTGCAGCTAGCGGGGAGCTGTTTTTT
TRBD2	-	TRBV5-6	TRBJ2-3	CASSLSLGGRGWTQYF	TGTGCCAGCAGCTTGTCGCTCGGCGGGAGAGGGTGGACGCAGTATTTT
-	-	TRBV5-1	TRBJ1-4	CASSWTGTNEKLFF	TGCGCCAGCAGTTGGACGGGGACTAATGAAAAACTGTTTTTT
-	-	TRBV7-9	TRBJ2-7	CASTSWPYEQYF	TGTGCCAGCACCTCCTGGCCCTACGAGCAGTACTTC